Sequencing of this T cell receptor beta chain was carried out in a study of regulatory T cells in long-lasting Graves disease. Time point specified: persistent/refractory GD, antithyroid drugs over 5 years with positive TRAb. Making the TCR library involved RNA that had been extracted from PBMCs. There are 15 residues in the CDR3. The V end was cut by 0 bases, the J end by 1 base, with 9 bases between. From germline, CDR1 is MNHEY and CDR2 SVGEGT. Arm-PCR of CDR3 regions and iRepertoire HTBI primers were the basis on which TCR beta libraries were built. TCRdb re-analysed the multiplex PCR reads in MiXCR, keeping a single row per CDR3 protein. Of a few hundred thousand distinct CDR3 sequences detected, under 25% appear once; the ten largest clones hold 56%.

V gene TRBV6-2 or TRBV6-3 combines with J gene TRBJ1-1; a possible D gene is TRBD1 (6 bases). The sample was peripheral blood mononuclear cells (PBMCs), taken when the disease was refractory, from a patient treated with antithyroid drugs. This TCR derives from a female donor with Graves disease. This CDR3 reads CASSYSSGANTEAFF. The CDR3, as DNA: TGTGCCAGCAGTTACTCGTCAGGGGCGAACACTGAAGCTTTCTTT.